This record covers a single T cell receptor (beta chain). This entry is derived from a study of blood T cell repertoires in COVID-19. Between the trimmed V and J ends, which lost 1 base and 8 bases, there was a span of 11 bases. CDR3 length equals 12 residues. Germline-derived CDR1 and CDR2 are GTSNPN and SVGIG (reference sequence). Under the authors' procedure: Scientists estimated how many nucleated cells there were by amplifying reference gene primers. The protocol was immunoSEQ multiplex PCR, while the TCRdb copy is restricted to in-frame clones and leaves out a portion. V and J calls and clone size are given by that table; D and trimming were obtained from the DNA. The profile shows hundreds of thousands of clones, roughly 85% of them singletons.

The sequenced sample was PBMCs or T cells enriched from blood (not recorded which). The receptor was derived from a woman between 45 and 60 years old with acute COVID-19. V usage is TRBV30 and J usage is TRBJ1-2; no clear D. The CDR3 sequence is CAWSATVPGYTF. For the CDR3, the DNA is TGTGCCTGGAGTGCAACAGTTCCCGGCTACACCTTC.